These 18 T cell receptor beta chains were all obtained from the same sample, sequenced in a study of blood T cell repertoires in COVID-19. The protocol was immunoSEQ multiplex PCR, while the TCRdb copy is restricted to in-frame clones and leaves out a portion. The table includes around 500,000 clones, roughly nine tenths detected once. Sample: PBMCs or T cells enriched from blood (not recorded which). The receptors come from a woman aged 60-75 years who had recovered from COVID-19.

The chain has TRBV10-3 and TRBJ2-3, with D unclear. Germline assignment: CDR1 ENHRY and CDR2 SYGVKD. The CDR3 spans 13 residues. V lost 10 bases and J 5 bases, leaving 16 bases between the germline ends. DNA for the CDR3: TGTGCCACCAAACTGGGCCCTCAAGATACGCAGTATTTT. Protein: CATKLGPQDTQYF.

V gene TRBV27 combines with J gene TRBJ1-2; possibly TRBD1 for D (5 bases). Trimming left V 4 bases short and J 5 bases short, with 17 bases between. From germline, CDR1 is MNHEY and CDR2 SMNVEV (reference sequence). The CDR3 consists of 15 residues. As DNA, the CDR3 is TGTGCCAGCAGTTCGCCCAACGACAGTGCGTATGGCTACACCTTC. This translates into CASSSPNDSAYGYTF.

This clone has just one count. The chain uses TRBV11-2 and TRBJ2-6; D unclear. The germline V gene has CDR1 SGHAT and CDR2 FQNNGV. Between the trimmed V and J ends, which lost 0 bases and 3 bases, there was a span of 15 bases. The CDR3 covers 18 residues. This CDR3 reads CASSLDAPSGYGANVLTF. The CDR3 nucleotides read TGTGCCAGCAGCTTAGATGCGCCATCAGGATATGGGGCCAACGTCCTGACTTTC.

This chain joins TRBV24-1 and TRBJ2-3, with a weak D call TRBD2 (5 bases). This CDR3 spans 15 amino acids. V was clipped by 3 bases and J by 0 bases, with 9 bases between them. Germline CDR1 and CDR2: KGHDR and SFDVKD. CDR3 DNA: TGTGCCACCAGTGATCCGGGAACTAGCACAGATACGCAGTATTTT. It codes for CATSDPGTSTDTQYF.

The V and J genes are TRBV19 and TRBJ2-1, with D possibly TRBD1 on 6 matching bases. The V and J ends lost 6 bases and 6 bases respectively, with 18 bases between them. The CDR3 spans 15 residues. Germline CDR1 and CDR2: LNHDA and SQIVND (reference sequence). In nucleotides, the CDR3 is TGTGCCAGTAGGATCGGGTCCCAACAGGGCAATGAGCAGTTCTTC. The encoded protein is CASRIGSQQGNEQFF.

There are a few counts of this clone. The gene calls are TRBV5-1 and TRBJ2-1, with a possible D match to TRBD1 (7 bases). V was trimmed by 4 bases and J by 6 bases, leaving 23 bases between them. The CDR3 length is 17 residues. From germline, CDR1 is SGHRS and CDR2 YFSETQ. As DNA, the CDR3 is TGCGCCAGCAGCCCCCGACTAGACAGGGCAGGAGCCAATGAGCAGTTCTTC. It codes for CASSPRLDRAGANEQFF. Using reference TRBV5-1 and TRBJ2-1 for the parts outside the CDR3, the full variable domain is KAGVTQTPRYLIKTRGQQVTLSCSPISGHRSVSWYQQTPGQGLQFLFEYFSETQRNKGNFPGRFSGRQFSNSRSEMNVSTLELGDSALYLCASSPRLDRAGANEQFFGPGTRLTVL.

This chain connects TRBV24-1 to TRBJ1-2, with a weak D call TRBD1 (6 bases). This CDR3 has 15 amino acids. CDR1 is KGHDR, CDR2 SFDVKD, per germline. V was trimmed by 4 bases and J by 4 bases, leaving 15 bases between them. For the CDR3, the DNA is TGTGCCACCAGTGAACGCAGGGGATTTAGCTATGGCTACACCTTC. Translated: CATSERRGFSYGYTF.

This rearrangement joins TRBV1 to TRBJ2-2; the listed D gene, TRBD1, was not tested against the DNA. TRBV1 is an annotated pseudogene. CDR3 length: 15 residues. For the CDR3, the DNA is TGCACCAGCCAGTCGGGGACAGGGTACACCGGGGAGCTGTTTTTT. Translating gives CTSQSGTGYTGELFF.

The rearrangement joins TRBV5-1 to TRBJ2-4; maybe TRBD2 (6 bases). CDR1 is SGHRS and CDR2 is YFSETQ in the germline V gene. The length of the CDR3 is 15 residues. Trimming cost V 5 bases and J 0 bases, with 12 bases left between them. The CDR3 DNA is TGCGCCAGCAGTCCCGGGAGCATAGCCAAAAACATTCAGTACTTC. Amino acid sequence: CASSPGSIAKNIQYF.

The rearrangement uses TRBV5-8 and TRBJ1-4, with 8 bases aligning to TRBD1. CDR3 length: 16 residues. The V gene end was trimmed by 6 bases and the J gene end by 6 bases; junction bases not matched to a gene: 13. Germline V gene lookup returns CDR1 SGHTS and CDR2 YDEGEE. CDR3 coding DNA: TGTGCCAGCAACAGAAGGTGGACAGGGAGGGATGAAAAACTGTTTTTT. This sequence encodes CASNRRWTGRDEKLFF.

V and J are TRBV7-2 and TRBJ2-3; tentative D call: TRBD2 (6 bases). Germline CDR1 and CDR2: SGHTA and FQGNSA. CDR3 length: 13 residues. The V end was cut by 2 bases, the J end by 12 bases, with 15 bases between. Written as DNA, the CDR3 is TGTGCCAGCAGCTTAAACCCACCGGGACTTCAGTATTTT. Protein: CASSLNPPGLQYF.

The chain recombines TRBV12-5 with TRBJ2-2; weak D call: TRBD1 (5 bases). Trimming left V 5 bases short and J 1 base short, with 11 bases between. The CDR3 sequence is 15 residues long. Germline V lookup: CDR1 LGHNT, CDR2 FRNRAP. The CDR3 region has the DNA TGTGCTAGTGGTACCGGACACGGGAACACCGGGGAGCTGTTTTTT. Translated, it gives CASGTGHGNTGELFF.

This chain connects TRBV7-9 to TRBJ1-1; D call uncertain. Germline V gene lookup returns CDR1 SEHNR and CDR2 FQNEAQ (reference sequence). Trimming cost V 5 bases and J 1 base, with 17 bases left between them. This CDR3 contains 16 residues. The DNA for the CDR3 is TGTGCCAGCAGCAGGGTGTCGGGGTCGCCGAACACTGAAGCTTTCTTT. This translates into CASSRVSGSPNTEAFF.

The sample holds one count of this clone. The CDR3 loop reads CASSLAGELSGANVLTF. CDR3 bases: TGTGCCAGCAGTTTAGCCGGGGAACTCTCTGGGGCCAACGTCCTGACTTTC. The V gene is TRBV28, the J gene TRBJ2-6; D is perhaps TRBD2 (5 bases). The germline V gene encodes CDR1 MDHEN and CDR2 SYDVKM. The V and J ends lost 2 bases and 0 bases respectively, with 11 bases between them. The CDR3 covers 17 residues.

The rearrangement links TRBV10-2 to TRBJ2-3, with 11 bases that match TRBD2. The CDR3 has 18 residues. Germline V gene sequence: CDR1 WSHSY, CDR2 SAAADI. V trimming: 6 bases; J trimming: 7 bases; junction bases outside the gene matches: 18. CDR3 amino acids: CASSTSLAGAPPGYTQYF. Here the CDR3 DNA reads TGCGCCAGCAGCACCTCACTAGCGGGGGCGCCGCCGGGATATACGCAGTATTTT.

The rearrangement uses TRBV15 and TRBJ1-2; a weak D match, TRBD1 (5 bases). Trimming cost V 4 bases and J 6 bases, with 15 bases left between them. Germline assignment: CDR1 LNHNV and CDR2 YYDKDF (reference sequence). This CDR3 spans 14 amino acids. The CDR3 DNA follows: TGTGCCACCAGCAAAAGGAGCGAAGGGGATGGCTACACCTTC. As protein: CATSKRSEGDGYTF. Full variable domain (remainder filled in from reference TRBV15 and TRBJ1-2): DAMVIQNPRYQVTQFGKPVTLSCSQTLNHNVMYWYQQKSSQAPKLLFHYYDKDFNNEADTPDNFQSRRPNTSFCFLDIRSPGLGDTAMYLCATSKRSEGDGYTFGSGTRLTVV.

The DNA for the CDR3 is TGTGCCAGTCTCGGCAGGGCAGGGATGAACACTGAAGCTTTCTTT. Protein: CASLGRAGMNTEAFF. The rearrangement joins TRBV19 to TRBJ1-1; perhaps TRBD1 as D (5 bases). The V end was cut by 8 bases, the J end by 0 bases, with 16 bases between. Germline CDR1 LNHDA, CDR2 SQIVND (reference sequence). The CDR3 covers 15 residues.

This clone was counted only a few times. The gene calls are TRBV10-3 and TRBJ2-1, with 10 bases lining up with TRBD2. Germline assignment: CDR1 ENHRY and CDR2 SYGVKD. This CDR3 has 14 residues. Germline trimming cut 6 bases from V and 6 bases from J; bases unmatched to any gene: 5. For the CDR3, the DNA is TGTGCCATCAGGACAAGCGGGGGGGCCAATGAGCAGTTCTTC. It is translated as CAIRTSGGANEQFF.